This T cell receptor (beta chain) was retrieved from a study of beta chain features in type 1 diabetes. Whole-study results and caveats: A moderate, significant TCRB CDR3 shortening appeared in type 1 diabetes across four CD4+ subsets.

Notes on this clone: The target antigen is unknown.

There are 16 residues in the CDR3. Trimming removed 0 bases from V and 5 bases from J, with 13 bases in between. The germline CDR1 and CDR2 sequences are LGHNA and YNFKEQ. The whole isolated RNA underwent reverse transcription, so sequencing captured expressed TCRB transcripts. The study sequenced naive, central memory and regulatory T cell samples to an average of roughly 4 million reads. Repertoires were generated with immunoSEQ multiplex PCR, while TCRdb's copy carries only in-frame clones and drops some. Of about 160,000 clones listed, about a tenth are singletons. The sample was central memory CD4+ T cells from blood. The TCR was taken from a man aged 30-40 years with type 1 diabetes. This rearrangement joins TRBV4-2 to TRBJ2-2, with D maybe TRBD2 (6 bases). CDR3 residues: CASSQETAGRTGELFF. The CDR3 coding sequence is TGTGCCAGCAGCCAAGAGACGGCGGGACGGACCGGGGAGCTGTTTTTT.